Listed here are 6 T cell receptor beta chains from one sample, sequenced in a study of identical twins. One entry per CDR3 protein, called by TCRdb with MiXCR from the 5' RACE reads. This sample has approximately 240,000 distinct CDR3 sequences, with 11% to 15% found just once. The specimen was memory (CD45RO+) T cells sorted from blood. The source is a woman aged 18-35 years in good health.

The CDR3 region is CSARHGTSQETQYF. Here the CDR3 DNA reads TGCAGTGCTAGACACGGGACTAGCCAAGAGACCCAGTACTTC. The chain has TRBV20-1 and TRBJ2-5, with 8 bases fitting TRBD2. The V gene's germline CDR1 is DFQATT and CDR2 SNEGSKA (reference sequence). This CDR3 region has 14 residues. The trim removed 2 bases at V and 1 base at J, leaving 3 bases unmatched.

V usage is TRBV5-1 and J usage is TRBJ2-1; 8 bases match TRBD1. The CDR3 consists of 13 residues. CDR1 and CDR2 (germline): SGHRS, YFSETQ. V was clipped by 4 bases and J by 8 bases; unmatched bases: 5. The chain's CDR3 is CASSTTGAYEQFF. As DNA, the CDR3 is TGCGCCAGCAGCACGACAGGGGCGTATGAGCAGTTCTTC.

The chain carries TRBV20-1 and TRBJ2-1; the match to TRBD2 covers 11 bases. Germline values: CDR1 DFQATT, CDR2 SNEGSKA (reference sequence). This CDR3 has 14 amino acids. J lost 9 bases, V lost 4 bases, and 8 bases had no gene match. The CDR3 is CSAMTSGTRPEQFF. In DNA form, the CDR3 reads TGCAGTGCTATGACTAGCGGGACCCGGCCTGAGCAGTTCTTC.

At least ten counts were recorded for this clonotype. CDR3 nucleotides: TGTGCCAGCAGCCATCCGGGACAGGGCTACGAGCAGTACTTC. The encoded protein is CASSHPGQGYEQYF. The rearrangement uses TRBV3-1 and TRBJ2-7, with 9 bases identical to TRBD1. J gave up 3 bases and V 3 bases, and 3 bases lay outside the gene matches. The CDR3 totals 14 residues. Looked up from germline, CDR1 is LGHDT and CDR2 is YNNKEL (reference sequence).

This clonotype was found a few times. This chain uses TRBV6-2 or TRBV6-3 with TRBJ1-2; weak D call: TRBD1 (5 bases). This CDR3 has 13 amino acids. The V end was cut by 4 bases, the J end by 8 bases, with 14 bases between. From germline, CDR1 is MNHEY and CDR2 SVGEGT. The CDR3 spells CASSSNQGFGYTF. CDR3 in DNA: TGTGCCAGCAGTTCCAATCAGGGTTTCGGCTACACCTTC.

The chain joins TRBV7-2 to TRBJ2-1, with 11 bases matching TRBD2. CDR1 and CDR2 (germline): SGHTA, FQGNSA. The CDR3 consists of 14 residues. Unmatched junction bases numbered 7, after V lost 5 bases and J lost 10 bases. The CDR3 nucleotides read TGTGCCAGCAGCCCAAATCTAGCGGGAGGCGAGCAGTTCTTC. Its protein is CASSPNLAGGEQFF.